This TCR beta chain was captured by sequencing in a study of blood T cell repertoires in COVID-19. Study details: Researchers got acute and convalescent COVID-19 samples from the United States, Italy and Spain. PBMCs, B-cell-depleted T cells, or T cells were the source of the cDNA or gDNA that made up the material.

Germline-derived CDR1 and CDR2 are MNHEY and SVGAGI. The trim removed 2 bases at V and 4 bases at J, leaving 8 bases unmatched. CDR3 length: 16 amino acids. The assay was immunoSEQ multiplex PCR, and TCRdb's table has in-frame clones only and misses some. The sample has approximately 220,000 clones, more than 85% seen once. The receptor was derived from a man aged 55-75 years with acute or convalescent COVID-19. The chain joins TRBV6-5 to TRBJ2-5; 9 bases are a match to TRBD2. Sequences were obtained from peripheral blood. The CDR3 coding sequence is TGTGCCAGCAGTTACGGGAGTGCGGGGGGGCCAGAGACCCAGTACTTC. Its translation is CASSYGSAGGPETQYF.